The 25 T cell receptor beta chains in this list originate from one sample, sequenced in a study of blood T cell repertoires in COVID-19. TCRdb keeps only in-frame clones here, not all; method: immunoSEQ multiplex PCR. The top ten hold about 6.5% of the sample, which has roughly 200,000 clones, roughly 78% seen once. Sequenced: peripheral blood. Source of these receptors: a man between 65 and 85 years old with active or convalescent COVID-19.

This rearrangement joins TRBV5-1 to TRBJ2-5, with 9 bases matching TRBD1. V gave up 4 bases and J gave up 4 bases; unmatched junction bases: 14. The CDR3 runs 17 residues. Germline V lookup: CDR1 SGHRS, CDR2 YFSETQ. The CDR3 DNA reads TGCGCCAGCAGCCTAACTCATCCACCGGGACAGGGAGAGACCCAGTACTTC. Translation gives CASSLTHPPGQGETQYF.

The genes are TRBV5-1 and TRBJ2-7, with TRBD2 as a possible D gene (5 bases). CDR1 is SGHRS, CDR2 YFSETQ, per germline. CDR3 length: 17 residues. V was cut by 3 bases and J by 1 base, with 20 bases left in between. The CDR3, as DNA: TGCGCCAGCAGCTCCGGAGGTTTAGGGCTTGGGTCCTACGAGCAGTACTTC. The encoded protein is CASSSGGLGLGSYEQYF. Drawing the rest from reference TRBV5-1 and TRBJ2-7, the complete variable domain is KAGVTQTPRYLIKTRGQQVTLSCSPISGHRSVSWYQQTPGQGLQFLFEYFSETQRNKGNFPGRFSGRQFSNSRSEMNVSTLELGDSALYLCASSSGGLGLGSYEQYFGPGTRLTVT.

The sample holds a few counts of this clone. The V and J genes are TRBV7-6 and TRBJ1-4; 10 nucleotides align to TRBD1. The junction had 4 bases not matched to a gene; V was cut back by 5 bases and J by 4 bases. CDR1 SGHVS and CDR2 FNYEAQ come from the germline V gene. The CDR3 runs 15 residues. The chain's CDR3 is CASSLWTGGNEKLFF. CDR3 nucleotide sequence: TGTGCCAGCAGCCTCTGGACAGGGGGTAATGAAAAACTGTTTTTT.

The chain has TRBV11-2 and TRBJ2-7; D gene uncertain. The V gene's germline CDR1 is SGHAT and CDR2 FQNNGV. This CDR3 has 14 amino acids. Trimming stripped 4 bases from V and 3 bases from J, with 13 bases between. The CDR3 coding sequence is TGTGCCAGCAGCTCCCCCTCCAGGTACTACGAGCAGTACTTC. Protein sequence: CASSSPSRYYEQYF. Together with reference TRBV11-2 and TRBJ2-7, the CDR3 gives the full variable domain: EAGVAQSPRYKIIEKRQSVAFWCNPISGHATLYWYQQILGQGPKLLIQFQNNGVVDDSQLPKDRFSAERLKGVDSTLKIQPAKLEDSAVYLCASSSPSRYYEQYFGPGTRLTVT.

As concerns this clone: Within the sample, other DNA sequences also encode this same CDR3. The chain links TRBV2 to TRBJ2-3; no definite D call. The CDR3 totals 12 residues. V was pared by 1 base and J by 6 bases, with 5 bases between. Germline V gene sequence: CDR1 SNHLY, CDR2 FYNNEI. CDR3 protein: CASSEVSDTQYF. The DNA for the CDR3 is TGTGCCAGCAGTGAAGTGAGTGATACGCAGTATTTT.

This clone has only a few counts. The rearrangement uses TRBV7-8 and TRBJ2-7; a possible D gene is TRBD1 (5 bases). V lost 4 bases and J 0 bases, leaving 16 bases between the germline ends. The CDR3 is 16 residues long. The germline gives CDR1 SGHVS, CDR2 FQNEAQ. The CDR3 sequence is CASSSGIQDASYEQYF. The CDR3 region has the DNA TGTGCCAGCAGCTCGGGCATACAGGATGCCTCCTACGAGCAGTACTTC. Filled out from reference TRBV7-8 and TRBJ2-7, the complete variable domain reads GAGVSQSPRYKVAKRGQDVALRCDPISGHVSLFWYQQALGQGPEFLTYFQNEAQLDKSGLPSDRFFAERPEGSVSTLKIQRTQQEDSAVYLCASSSGIQDASYEQYFGPGTRLTVT.

This clone showed up many times. The rearrangement links TRBV7-9 to TRBJ1-6, with D maybe TRBD1 (6 bases). The CDR3 consists of 15 residues. V was shortened by 10 bases and J by 7 bases, with 20 bases between the two germline ends. The V gene's germline CDR1 is SEHNR and CDR2 FQNEAQ (reference sequence). CDR3 DNA: TGTGCCACCCAACGGGGGGCAGTGGGAAATTCACCCCTCCACTTT. Translated: CATQRGAVGNSPLHF.

The V gene is TRBV5-5, the J gene TRBJ2-5, with 9 bases aligning to TRBD2. Per the germline V gene, CDR1 is SGHKS and CDR2 is YYEKEE (reference sequence). The CDR3 is 19 residues long. V shed 2 bases, J shed 5 bases, and the junction held 19 bases outside the gene matches. CDR3: CASSLFPRGSGSRSETQYF. The CDR3 coding sequence is TGTGCCAGCAGCTTATTCCCGAGGGGTAGCGGGAGTCGTTCCGAGACCCAGTACTTC.

Written as DNA, the CDR3 is TGTGCCAGTAGTATTCAGGTTTTGCAGCCCCAGCATTTT. As protein: CASSIQVLQPQHF. The chain has TRBV19 and TRBJ1-5; no clear D gene. CDR3 length equals 13 residues. Germline V gene data show CDR1 as LNHDA and CDR2 as SQIVND (reference sequence). V lost 3 bases and J lost 7, with 10 bases in between.

This chain joins TRBV6-5 and TRBJ1-1, with 7 bases that match TRBD1. The V segment lost 5 bases and the J segment 6 bases; nucleotides outside the gene matches: 9. This CDR3 region has 14 residues. Germline-derived CDR1 and CDR2 are MNHEY and SVGAGI. The CDR3 DNA follows: TGTGCCAGCAGTCCCAGGGGGGAGTTGGCTGAAGCTTTCTTT. Residues: CASSPRGELAEAFF.

This clone was counted once. V usage is TRBV11-3 and J usage is TRBJ2-1, with 7 bases fitting TRBD1. V was pared by 1 base and J by 5 bases, with 5 bases of the junction left unmatched. CDR1 is SGHNT and CDR2 is YENEEA in the germline V gene. The CDR3 is 15 amino acids. The CDR3 nucleotides are TGTGCCAGCAGCTTAGGGGGACAGTATAACAATGAGCAGTTCTTC. Its translation is CASSLGGQYNNEQFF.

The chain recombines TRBV18 with TRBJ2-7; tentative D call: TRBD2 (6 bases). Between the trimmed V and J ends, which lost 6 bases and 6 bases, there was a span of 21 bases. CDR1 KGHSH and CDR2 LQKENI come from the germline V gene. This CDR3 has 15 residues. DNA for the CDR3: TGTGCCAGCTCCCGCGGGGAGAGTGAGATCGGCGAGCAGTACTTC. It is translated as CASSRGESEIGEQYF.

The chain employs TRBV12-3 or TRBV12-4 and TRBJ2-5, with D perhaps TRBD2 (6 bases). The CDR3 consists of 13 residues. V lost 7 bases and J lost 6, with 15 bases in between. CDR3 region: CASKMTSQKTQYF. In DNA form, the CDR3 reads TGTGCCAGCAAGATGACTAGTCAAAAGACCCAGTACTTC.

J is TRBJ1-3 and V is TRBV12-5; no reliable D call. Germline CDR1 is LGHNT and CDR2 is FRNRAP. Trimming left V 5 bases short and J 4 bases short, with 15 bases between. The CDR3 covers 15 residues. CDR3 protein: CASGPKALGGNTIYF. CDR3 nucleotides: TGTGCTAGTGGTCCCAAGGCCCTCGGGGGAAACACCATATATTTT.

About this clone: Other DNA sequences in this specimen translate into the identical CDR3. The chain couples TRBV30 to TRBJ2-2; a possible D gene is TRBD2 (5 bases). V was trimmed by 0 bases and J by 4 bases, leaving 6 bases between them. The CDR3 extends over 13 amino acids. The germline V gene encodes CDR1 GTSNPN and CDR2 SVGIG (reference sequence). The CDR3 spells CAWSVRGTGELFF. DNA for the CDR3: TGTGCCTGGAGTGTACGGGGCACCGGGGAGCTGTTTTTT.

This clone was seen a few times. V is TRBV2 and J is TRBJ2-7, with TRBD2 as a possible D gene (6 bases). The CDR3 covers 14 residues. V was clipped by 8 bases and J by 1 base, with 15 bases between them. Germline V gives CDR1 SNHLY, CDR2 FYNNEI. The CDR3 reads CASLQSSVSYEQYF. As DNA, the CDR3 is TGTGCCAGCCTGCAGTCTAGCGTTTCCTACGAGCAGTACTTC.

The chain combines TRBV5-5 with TRBJ2-1; tentatively, D is TRBD1 (6 bases). Germline values: CDR1 SGHKS, CDR2 YYEKEE (reference sequence). The CDR3 consists of 13 residues. V was pared by 2 bases and J by 9 bases, with 12 bases between. The DNA of the CDR3 is TGTGCCAGCAGCTTTCGACAGGAGGCTGAGCAGTTCTTC. The encoded protein is CASSFRQEAEQFF.

The chain combines TRBV7-8 with TRBJ2-1, with TRBD2 matching over 9 bases. The CDR3 length is 14 residues. Germline V CDR1 and CDR2: SGHVS, FQNEAQ. V shed 2 bases, J shed 4 bases, and the junction held 0 bases outside the gene matches. The CDR3 region has the DNA TGTGCCAGCAGCTTAAGCGGGAGGTACAATGAGCAGTTCTTC. Protein sequence: CASSLSGRYNEQFF.

The chain carries TRBV11-2 and TRBJ1-3, with D maybe TRBD1 (6 bases). Germline CDR1 and CDR2: SGHAT and FQNNGV. Deletions cut 1 base from V and 4 bases from J, with 11 bases between. CDR3 length equals 15 residues. The CDR3 DNA reads TGTGCCAGCAGCTTAGGGGACATACTAGGAAACACCATATATTTT. Protein product: CASSLGDILGNTIYF.

The chain combines TRBV10-3 with TRBJ2-7; 8 nucleotides match TRBD2. Germline CDR1 is ENHRY and CDR2 is SYGVKD. CDR3 length: 16 amino acids. The V gene end was trimmed by 2 bases and the J gene end by 2 bases; junction bases not matched to a gene: 8. In DNA, the CDR3 is TGTGCCATCAGTGAGGTTCAACTAGCGGAAGCCTACGAGCAGTACTTC. It encodes CAISEVQLAEAYEQYF.

V gene TRBV5-1 combines with J gene TRBJ2-5; perhaps TRBD2 as D (5 bases). Germline CDR1 SGHRS, CDR2 YFSETQ. V gave up 5 bases and J gave up 6 bases, with 14 bases separating them. The CDR3 covers 13 residues. The CDR3 sequence: CASSALGRQTQYF. The CDR3 nucleotides read TGCGCCAGCAGTGCTCTGGGGAGACAGACCCAGTACTTC.

The chain carries TRBV11-2 and TRBJ1-6; D gene unclear. Per the germline V gene, CDR1 is SGHAT and CDR2 is FQNNGV. Trimming left V 5 bases short and J 1 base short, with 3 bases between. The CDR3 is 13 residues long. The CDR3 nucleotides read TGTGCCAGCAGCCCTTCCTATAATTCACCCCTCCACTTT. Protein sequence: CASSPSYNSPLHF.

The chain joins TRBV5-6 to TRBJ2-3; D call uncertain. Trimming left V 0 bases short and J 1 base short, with 9 bases between. This CDR3 contains 15 residues. The V gene's germline CDR1 is SGHDT and CDR2 YYEEEE. CDR3: CASSLDAGGTDTQYF. The CDR3 DNA is TGTGCCAGCAGCTTGGACGCCGGAGGCACAGATACGCAGTATTTT.

This clone was found a few times. V is TRBV10-3 and J is TRBJ2-1, with a weak D call TRBD2 (5 bases). V gave up 3 bases and J gave up 9 bases, with 6 bases separating them. The length of the CDR3 is 11 residues. From germline, CDR1 is ENHRY and CDR2 SYGVKD. In nucleotides, the CDR3 is TGTGCCATCAGTGAAGAGGGTGAGCAGTTCTTC. This sequence encodes CAISEEGEQFF.

This clone appeared a single time. V is TRBV27 and J is TRBJ2-3; weak D call: TRBD2 (6 bases). There are 14 residues in the CDR3. From germline, CDR1 is MNHEY and CDR2 SMNVEV (reference sequence). Trimming took 8 bases from V and 0 from J, leaving 12 bases between them. The CDR3 DNA is TGTGCCAGCCGAAAGGGGAGGAGCACAGATACGCAGTATTTT. Translated, it gives CASRKGRSTDTQYF.